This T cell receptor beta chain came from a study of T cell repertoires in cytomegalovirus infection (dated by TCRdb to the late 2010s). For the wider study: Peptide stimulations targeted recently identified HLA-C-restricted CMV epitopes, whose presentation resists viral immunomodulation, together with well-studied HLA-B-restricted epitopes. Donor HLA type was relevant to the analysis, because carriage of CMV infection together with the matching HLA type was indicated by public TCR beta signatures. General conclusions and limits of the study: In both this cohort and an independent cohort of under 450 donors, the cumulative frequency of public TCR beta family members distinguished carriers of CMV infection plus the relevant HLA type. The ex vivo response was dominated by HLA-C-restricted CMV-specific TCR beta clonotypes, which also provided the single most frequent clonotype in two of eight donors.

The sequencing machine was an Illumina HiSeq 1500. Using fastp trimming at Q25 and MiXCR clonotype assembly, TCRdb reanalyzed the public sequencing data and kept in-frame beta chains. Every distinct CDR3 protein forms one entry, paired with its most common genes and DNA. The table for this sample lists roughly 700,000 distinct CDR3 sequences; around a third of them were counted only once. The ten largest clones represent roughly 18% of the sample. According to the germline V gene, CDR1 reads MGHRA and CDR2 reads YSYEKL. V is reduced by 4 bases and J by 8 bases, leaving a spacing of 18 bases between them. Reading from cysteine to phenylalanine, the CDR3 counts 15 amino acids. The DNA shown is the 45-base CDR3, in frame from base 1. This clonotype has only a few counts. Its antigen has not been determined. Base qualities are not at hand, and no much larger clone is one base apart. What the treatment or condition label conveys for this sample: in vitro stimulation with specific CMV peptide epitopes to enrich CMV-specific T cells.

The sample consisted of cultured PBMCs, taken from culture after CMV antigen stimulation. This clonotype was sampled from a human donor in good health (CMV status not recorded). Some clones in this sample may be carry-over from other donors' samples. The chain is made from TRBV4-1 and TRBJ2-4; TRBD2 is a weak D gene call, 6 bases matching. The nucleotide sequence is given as TGCGCCAGCAGCCCCACTGGGGGGTTGAGGGACATTCAGTACTTC. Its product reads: CASSPTGGLRDIQYF.